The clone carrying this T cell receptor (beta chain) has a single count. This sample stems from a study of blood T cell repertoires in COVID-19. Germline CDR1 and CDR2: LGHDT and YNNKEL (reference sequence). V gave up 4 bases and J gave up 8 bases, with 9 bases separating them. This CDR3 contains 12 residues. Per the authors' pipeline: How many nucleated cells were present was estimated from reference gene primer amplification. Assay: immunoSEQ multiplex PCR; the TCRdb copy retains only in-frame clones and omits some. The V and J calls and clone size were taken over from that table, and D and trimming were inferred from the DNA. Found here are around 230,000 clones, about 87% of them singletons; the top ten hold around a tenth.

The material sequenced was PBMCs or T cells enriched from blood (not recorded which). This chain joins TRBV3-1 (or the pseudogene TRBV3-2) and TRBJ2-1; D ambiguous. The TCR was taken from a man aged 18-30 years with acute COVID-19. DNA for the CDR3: TGTGCCAGCAGCCGAGTAGTCGATGAGCAGTTCTTC. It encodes CASSRVVDEQFF.